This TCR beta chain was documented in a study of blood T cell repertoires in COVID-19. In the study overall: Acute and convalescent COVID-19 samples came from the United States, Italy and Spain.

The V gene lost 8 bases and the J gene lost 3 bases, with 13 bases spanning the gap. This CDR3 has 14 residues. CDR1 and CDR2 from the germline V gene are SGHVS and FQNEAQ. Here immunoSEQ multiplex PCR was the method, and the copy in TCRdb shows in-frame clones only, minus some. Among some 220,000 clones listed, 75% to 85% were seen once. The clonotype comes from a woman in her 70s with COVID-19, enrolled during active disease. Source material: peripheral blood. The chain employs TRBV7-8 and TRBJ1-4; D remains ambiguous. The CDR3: CASRLSQSNEKLFF. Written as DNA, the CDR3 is TGTGCCAGCCGCCTTTCACAGTCTAATGAAAAACTGTTTTTT. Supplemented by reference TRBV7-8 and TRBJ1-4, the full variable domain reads GAGVSQSPRYKVAKRGQDVALRCDPISGHVSLFWYQQALGQGPEFLTYFQNEAQLDKSGLPSDRFFAERPEGSVSTLKIQRTQQEDSAVYLCASRLSQSNEKLFFGSGTQLSVL.